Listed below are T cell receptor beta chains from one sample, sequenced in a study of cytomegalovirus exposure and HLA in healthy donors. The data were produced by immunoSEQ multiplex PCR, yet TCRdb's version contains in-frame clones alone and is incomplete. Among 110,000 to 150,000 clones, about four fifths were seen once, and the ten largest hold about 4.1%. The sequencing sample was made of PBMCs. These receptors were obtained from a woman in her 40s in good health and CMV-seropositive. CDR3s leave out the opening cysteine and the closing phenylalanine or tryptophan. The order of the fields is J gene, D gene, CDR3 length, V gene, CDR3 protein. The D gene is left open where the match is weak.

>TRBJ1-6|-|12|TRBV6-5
ASSLGAFTSPLH
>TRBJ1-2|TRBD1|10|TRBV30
AWSHGTDGYT
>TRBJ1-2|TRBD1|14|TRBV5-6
ASTKGGTGIEYGYT
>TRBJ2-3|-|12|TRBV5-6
ASSPPFPTDTQY
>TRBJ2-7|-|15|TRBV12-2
ASRLNLQTGLSYEQY
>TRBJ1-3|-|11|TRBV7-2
ASSESLGNTIY
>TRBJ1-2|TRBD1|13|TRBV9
ASSARDRVIYGYT
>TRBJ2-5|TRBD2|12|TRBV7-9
ASSYTGGPGEQY
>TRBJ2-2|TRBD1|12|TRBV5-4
ASSETGKAGELF
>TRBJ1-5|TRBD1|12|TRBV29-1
SVTTGGADQPQH
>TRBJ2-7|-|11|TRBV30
AWSGGGSREQY
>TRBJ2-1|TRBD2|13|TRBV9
ASSPTSGSYNEQF
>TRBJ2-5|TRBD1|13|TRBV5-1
ASSLGQGAQETQY
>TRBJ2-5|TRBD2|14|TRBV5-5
ASSQTSGTGQETQY
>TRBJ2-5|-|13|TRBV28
ASSFPTGLVETQY
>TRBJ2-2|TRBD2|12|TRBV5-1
ASKEGTRFGELF
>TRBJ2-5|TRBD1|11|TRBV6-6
ASINRGRETQY
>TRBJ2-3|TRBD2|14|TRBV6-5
ASSYSISGAADTQY
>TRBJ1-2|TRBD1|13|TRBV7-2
ASSPFLDRENGYT
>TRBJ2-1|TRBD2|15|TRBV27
ASSLGVAGGSYNEQF
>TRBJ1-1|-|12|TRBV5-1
ASSGQVMNTEAF
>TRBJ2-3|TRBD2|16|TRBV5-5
ASSEGLAGGFSTDTQY
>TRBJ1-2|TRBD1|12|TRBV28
ASTIFTGGDGYT
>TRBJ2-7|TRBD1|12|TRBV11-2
ASSPTGSAYEQY
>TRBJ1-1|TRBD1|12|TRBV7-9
ASSDQGGTTEAF
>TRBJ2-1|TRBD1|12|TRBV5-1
ASTSGQGEDEQF
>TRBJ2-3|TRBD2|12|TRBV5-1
ASSSGGATDTQY
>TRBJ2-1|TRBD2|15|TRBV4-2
ASSQERRLAGDYEQF
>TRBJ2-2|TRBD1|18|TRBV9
ASSVGLSAGTGMYTGELF
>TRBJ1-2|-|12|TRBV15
ATSIPGQAYGYT
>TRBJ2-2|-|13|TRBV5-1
ASSLRPGETGELF
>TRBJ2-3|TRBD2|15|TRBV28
ASSIRHRDYPTDTQY
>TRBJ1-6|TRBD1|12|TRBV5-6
ASSEKTGGSPLH
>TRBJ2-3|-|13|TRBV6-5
ASSTGSSLTDTQY
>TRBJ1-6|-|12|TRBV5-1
ASSLTGYDSPLH
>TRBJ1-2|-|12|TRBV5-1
ASRPDSRNYGYT
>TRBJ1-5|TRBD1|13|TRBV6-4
ASRAGTGSSQPQH
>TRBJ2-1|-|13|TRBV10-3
AISEKQGSYNEQF
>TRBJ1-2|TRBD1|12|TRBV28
ATDFFGTGVGYT
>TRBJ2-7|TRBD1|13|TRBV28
ASSLAGTGAYEQY
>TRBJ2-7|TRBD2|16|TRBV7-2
ASSRSSMAGGPFSEQY
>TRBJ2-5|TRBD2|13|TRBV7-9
ASSTTSGGAETQY
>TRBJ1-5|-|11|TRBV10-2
ASSGSSNQPQH
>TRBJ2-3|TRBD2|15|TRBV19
ASSTLAGGRGTDTQY
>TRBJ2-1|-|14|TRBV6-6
ASNLLGGGPYNEQF
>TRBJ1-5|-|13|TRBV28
ASSPTGSLNQPQH
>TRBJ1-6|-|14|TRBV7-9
ASSLASQGGNSPLH
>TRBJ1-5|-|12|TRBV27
ASRPGGGNQPQH
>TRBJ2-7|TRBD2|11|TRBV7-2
ASRPGLAYEQY
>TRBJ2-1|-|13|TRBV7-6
ASSLSAELYNEQF
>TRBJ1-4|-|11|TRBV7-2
ASSRGSREKLF
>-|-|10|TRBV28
ASSLKEIEQY
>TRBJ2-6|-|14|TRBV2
ASRNLASSGANVLT
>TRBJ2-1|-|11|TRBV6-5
ASNQPYGDEQF
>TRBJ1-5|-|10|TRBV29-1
SVVSGSQPQH
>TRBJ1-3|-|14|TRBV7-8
ASSVNPRGSGNTIY
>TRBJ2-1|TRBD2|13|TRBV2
ASGLAGGVGNEQF